This T cell receptor beta chain was sequenced in a study of regulatory T cells in long-lasting Graves disease. Sequencing libraries for TCR beta were prepared with iRepertoire HTBI primers and Arm-PCR of CDR3 regions. One entry per CDR3 protein, called by TCRdb with MiXCR from the multiplex PCR reads. Seen here are about 560,000 distinct CDR3 sequences, about 15% observed once, and the top ten hold around 12%. Study-level points and caveats: With persistent disease, TRBV28, TRBJ1-2 and TRBJ2-5 were the favored segments.

Germline V gene sequence: CDR1 MNHEY, CDR2 SVGEGT. Losses at the gene ends were 2 bases for V and 6 bases for J; bases not matched to a gene: 10. CDR3 length: 16 residues. Concerning this clonotype: The antigen is not known.

Stated time point: newly diagnosed GD, antithyroid drugs for less than 3 months. The TCR library was made from RNA that had been extracted from PBMCs in TRIzol. These data were also reused for a study on T cells in Graves' hyperthyroidism and ophthalmopathy.

V usage is TRBV6-2 or TRBV6-3 and J usage is TRBJ2-1; 7 nucleotides align to TRBD2. The TCR originated in a man aged 18-30 years with Graves disease. The source material was peripheral blood mononuclear cells (PBMCs), sampled at new diagnosis, from a patient treated with antithyroid drugs. CDR3 coding DNA: TGTGCCAGCAGTTACGCGAAGGGAGGGTTAGGCAATGAGCAGTTCTTC. Translated: CASSYAKGGLGNEQFF.